A single sample is the source of the 18 T cell receptor beta chains below, sequenced in a study of neurological immune-mediated disorders. TCRdb recomputed calls from the 5' RACE reads with MiXCR, one row per CDR3 protein. The sample lists about 33,000 distinct CDR3 sequences, about an eighth occurring once. Stated time point: longitudinal time-point 2. The sequenced material came from PBMCs. These receptors were taken from a woman in her thirties or forties in good health.

This clonotype was counted ten times or more. The V gene is TRBV27, the J gene TRBJ2-7; TRBD2 is a possible D gene (6 bases). Trimming shortened V by 4 bases and J by 4 bases, and 17 bases separated the two germline ends. This CDR3 has 15 amino acids. Germline V gene data show CDR1 as MNHEY and CDR2 as SMNVEV (reference sequence). This chain's CDR3 is CASSSPLVGGYEQYF. The DNA of the CDR3 is TGTGCCAGCAGTTCGCCCCTGGTGGGGGGATACGAGCAGTACTTC.

In this sample, this clonotype turned up many times. The V and J genes are TRBV5-1 and TRBJ1-1; no clear D gene. Per the germline V gene, CDR1 is SGHRS and CDR2 is YFSETQ. Trimming took 4 bases from V and 2 from J, leaving 12 bases between them. This CDR3 region has 14 residues. This CDR3 is CASSKLSENTEAFF. CDR3 nucleotide sequence: TGCGCCAGCAGCAAGTTGTCAGAAAACACTGAAGCTTTCTTT.

The sample holds many counts of this clonotype. It may be a read error: a sequence one base away is much more abundant. The rearrangement joins TRBV6-4 to TRBJ1-4; D gene unclear. Germline values: CDR1 MRHNA, CDR2 SNTAGT. This CDR3 has 14 amino acids. CDR3 amino acids: CVSSERPFGEKLFF. CDR3 DNA: TGTGTCAGCAGTGAAAGACCATTCGGTGAGAAACTGTTTTTT.

This clonotype was picked up many times. This rearrangement joins TRBV20-1 to TRBJ1-1; 7 nucleotides agree with TRBD1. The junction had 4 bases not matched to a gene; V was cut back by 3 bases and J by 0 bases. The CDR3 is 14 amino acids. Germline loops: CDR1 DFQATT, CDR2 SNEGSKA (reference sequence). The CDR3 is CSARDRRMNTEAFF. The CDR3 DNA reads as TGCAGTGCTAGGGACAGGAGGATGAACACTGAAGCTTTCTTT.

This clonotype was detected many times. The rearrangement uses TRBV5-6 and TRBJ2-4; D not resolved. The CDR3 is made up of 14 amino acids. V was pared by 0 bases and J by 0 bases, with 4 bases between. Germline V lookup: CDR1 SGHDT, CDR2 YYEEEE. The CDR3 sequence is CASSLDVAKNIQYF. The CDR3 DNA is TGTGCCAGCAGCTTGGACGTAGCCAAAAACATTCAGTACTTC.

This clonotype has ten or more counts. The chain links TRBV20-1 to TRBJ2-7; weak D call: TRBD1 (6 bases). Germline values: CDR1 DFQATT, CDR2 SNEGSKA (reference sequence). V was shortened by 6 bases and J by 4 bases, with 19 bases between the two germline ends. The CDR3 is made up of 14 amino acids. This chain's CDR3 is CSATLHGQPYEQYF. CDR3 bases: TGCAGTGCCACCCTACATGGACAGCCTTACGAGCAGTACTTC.

This clonotype has a count of ten or more. This chain joins TRBV6-5 and TRBJ2-2; 10 nucleotides line up with TRBD1. V lost 5 bases and J lost 3; bases outside the gene matches: 0. The CDR3 consists of 14 residues. Germline V gives CDR1 MNHEY, CDR2 SVGAGI. The CDR3 loop is CASSGTGDTGELFF. The CDR3 DNA reads TGTGCCAGCAGTGGGACAGGGGACACCGGGGAGCTGTTTTTT.

This clonotype was recorded many times. The chain has TRBV7-2 and TRBJ1-4, with D hard to call. The ends were cut back, 5 bases at V and 3 bases at J, with 13 bases in the middle. CDR1 SGHTA and CDR2 FQGNSA come from the germline V gene. The CDR3 contains 15 residues. The CDR3 is CASSVSSGANEKLFF. CDR3 sequence (DNA): TGTGCCAGCAGCGTCTCGAGTGGCGCTAATGAAAAACTGTTTTTT.

Many counts were recorded for this clonotype. The chain recombines TRBV6-5 with TRBJ1-4; TRBD1 agrees at 8 bases. The junction had 17 bases not matched to a gene; V was cut back by 4 bases and J by 7 bases. Germline CDR1 and CDR2: MNHEY and SVGAGI. CDR3 size: 18 residues. CDR3 amino acids: CASSSSILQGDSSEKLFF. CDR3 nucleotides: TGTGCCAGCAGTTCCTCAATTTTACAGGGGGATTCGAGTGAAAAACTGTTTTTT.

The chain couples TRBV12-3 or TRBV12-4 to TRBJ1-1, with TRBD1 matching 7 bases. CDR3 length equals 15 residues. Trimming removed 10 bases from V and 0 bases from J; junction bases left unmatched: 11. The DNA of the CDR3 is TGTGCCACAGAAGGAGGGGGCGGGATGAACACTGAAGCTTTCTTT. It encodes CATEGGGGMNTEAFF.

This clonotype was recorded at least ten times. The chain uses TRBV7-2 and TRBJ2-7; D uncertain. Germline loops: CDR1 SGHTA, CDR2 FQGNSA. The CDR3 has 13 amino acids. The V end lost 1 base, the J end lost 4 bases, and 8 bases lay between the germline ends. CDR3 residues: CASSLGSIYEQYF. In DNA, the CDR3 is TGTGCCAGCAGCTTAGGTAGCATTTACGAGCAGTACTTC.

This clonotype showed up many times. The rearrangement uses TRBV7-2 and TRBJ2-4; TRBD1 is a possible D gene (6 bases). The V end lost 5 bases, the J end lost 4 bases, and 12 bases lay between the germline ends. The CDR3 has 14 residues. Germline V lookup: CDR1 SGHTA, CDR2 FQGNSA. The CDR3, as DNA: TGTGCCAGCAGCCGAGGACAGACTAAAAACATTCAGTACTTC. It specifies CASSRGQTKNIQYF.

This clonotype was detected ten times or more. The chain recombines TRBV7-8 with TRBJ2-1; 7 positions match TRBD1. The junction had 5 bases not matched to a gene; V was cut back by 2 bases and J by 7 bases. CDR1 is SGHVS, CDR2 FQNEAQ, per germline. The CDR3 runs to 14 residues. CDR3 amino acids: CASSLSRGLNEQFF. As DNA, the CDR3 is TGTGCCAGCAGCTTATCGAGGGGGCTGAATGAGCAGTTCTTC.

The chain has TRBV5-6 and TRBJ2-1; 8 bases map to TRBD2. With 1 base clipped from V and 3 bases from J, the junction kept 6 bases outside the gene matches. The V gene's germline CDR1 is SGHDT and CDR2 YYEEEE. CDR3 length: 16 amino acids. The CDR3 DNA sequence: TGTGCCAGCAGCTTGCCGGGAGGGCCGGACTACAATGAGCAGTTCTTC. It encodes CASSLPGGPDYNEQFF. Looking up the rest from reference TRBV5-6 and TRBJ2-1 gives the full variable domain: DAGVTQSPTHLIKTRGQQVTLRCSPKSGHDTVSWYQQALGQGPQFIFQYYEEEERQRGNFPDRFSGHQFPNYSSELNVNALLLGDSALYLCASSLPGGPDYNEQFFGPGTRLTVL.

This clonotype was seen at least ten times. The chain is built from TRBV5-6 and TRBJ2-1, with no clear D. CDR3 length: 14 amino acids. Germline V gene lookup returns CDR1 SGHDT and CDR2 YYEEEE. V was trimmed by 4 bases and J by 1 base, leaving 9 bases between them. The CDR3 reads CASSPGVSYNEQFF. In DNA, the CDR3 is TGTGCCAGCAGCCCTGGGGTTTCCTACAATGAGCAGTTCTTC. Together with reference TRBV5-6 and TRBJ2-1, the CDR3 gives the full variable domain: DAGVTQSPTHLIKTRGQQVTLRCSPKSGHDTVSWYQQALGQGPQFIFQYYEEEERQRGNFPDRFSGHQFPNYSSELNVNALLLGDSALYLCASSPGVSYNEQFFGPGTRLTVL.

The sample holds many counts of this clonotype. CDR3 nucleotide sequence: TGTGCCAGCAGAAGAGACAGGGGTTTGAACACCGGGGAGCTGTTTTTT. Residues: CASRRDRGLNTGELFF. The chain joins TRBV6-5 to TRBJ2-2, with TRBD1 matching 8 bases. Germline V gene data show CDR1 as MNHEY and CDR2 as SVGAGI. V trimming: 6 bases; J trimming: 1 base; junction bases outside the gene matches: 7. The CDR3 runs to 16 residues.

This clonotype was detected ten times or more. V usage is TRBV5-1 and J usage is TRBJ1-1; D is uncertain. In germline, CDR1 is SGHRS, CDR2 YFSETQ. The CDR3 is 13 residues long. Between the trimmed V and J ends, which lost 0 bases and 5 bases, there was a span of 8 bases. The CDR3 spells CASSLDIGTEAFF. In DNA, the CDR3 is TGCGCCAGCAGCTTGGACATCGGGACTGAAGCTTTCTTT.

The gene calls are TRBV6-5 and TRBJ2-7, with TRBD1 matching over 10 bases. Germline CDR1 reads MNHEY; CDR2 reads SVGAGI. V trimming: 3 bases; J trimming: 4 bases; junction bases outside the gene matches: 12. The CDR3 consists of 17 residues. CDR3 coding DNA: TGTGCCAGCAGTTATTCTTTCGGACAGGGGGATATTTACGAGCAGTACTTC. Translated, it gives CASSYSFGQGDIYEQYF.